The 27 T cell receptor beta chains reported below all come from one sample, sequenced in a study of beta chain features in type 1 diabetes. Broader study findings: Within each of all four CD4+ subsets, Type 1 diabetes patients had TCRB CDR3s that were moderately but significantly shorter.

The isolated RNA, all of it, was reverse transcribed, so expressed TCRB transcripts were what got sequenced. The protocol was immunoSEQ multiplex PCR, while the TCRdb copy is restricted to in-frame clones and leaves out a portion. Among about 160,000 clones listed, about 8.3% were seen once. These receptors have no known antigen. The sequenced sample consisted of central memory CD4+ T cells from blood. These receptors were taken from a woman between 18 and 29 years old with type 1 diabetes.

This clone was observed a few times. CDR3 DNA: TGTGCCAGCAGCCGAGATGTGGCGGGGGCTGCAGATACGCAGTATTTT. It encodes CASSRDVAGAADTQYF. The chain couples TRBV7-2 to TRBJ2-3; D might be TRBD2 (7 bases). CDR3 length: 16 residues. The V gene's germline CDR1 is SGHTA and CDR2 FQGNSA. The germline V and J ends were trimmed by 5 bases and 4 bases, with 19 bases remaining between them.

This chain links TRBV5-6 with TRBJ2-3, with 7 bases aligning to TRBD2. There are 15 residues in the CDR3. Germline V gives CDR1 SGHDT, CDR2 YYEEEE. The J segment lost 2 bases and the V segment lost 5 bases, leaving 8 bases of the junction unmatched. In nucleotides, the CDR3 is TGTGCCAGCAGGCGCCTAGCGGACTACACAGATACGCAGTATTTT. This gives the protein CASRRLADYTDTQYF.

Only a few counts were recorded for this clone. This sequence joins TRBV11-1 and TRBJ2-5; weak D call: TRBD2 (6 bases). The germline V and J ends were trimmed by 5 bases and 6 bases, with 22 bases remaining between them. CDR1 and CDR2 (germline): SGHAT, FQDESV (reference sequence). The CDR3 runs to 16 residues. CDR3 nucleotides: TGTGCCAGCAGCCTTTGGGGCGCGGGATCAGGGAAGACCCAGTACTTC. This codes for CASSLWGAGSGKTQYF.

This clone was seen a few times. V gene TRBV7-9 combines with J gene TRBJ2-5, with a weak D call TRBD1 (7 bases). CDR1 is SEHNR, CDR2 FQNEAQ, per germline (reference sequence). The ends were cut back, 7 bases at V and 7 bases at J, with 16 bases in the middle. The CDR3 loop spans 13 amino acids. The CDR3 region is CASISQGGTTQYF. The CDR3 DNA reads TGTGCCAGCATCTCCCAGGGGGGAACGACCCAGTACTTC.

The chain recombines TRBV13 with TRBJ1-3; D possibly corresponds to TRBD1 (6 bases). The germline gives CDR1 PRHDT, CDR2 FYEKMQ (reference sequence). This CDR3 contains 15 residues. With 5 bases removed from V and 2 bases from J, the gap between germline ends came to 13 bases. The CDR3 DNA is TGTGCCAGCAGCATCTCCGGACAGCCTGGAAACACCATATATTTT. This gives the protein CASSISGQPGNTIYF.

The chain combines TRBV4-2 with TRBJ2-7; 7 bases fit TRBD1. V lost 1 base to trimming and J lost 1 base; unmatched junction nucleotides: 7. This CDR3 is 16 amino acids long. Germline values: CDR1 LGHNA, CDR2 YNFKEQ. The CDR3 loop reads CASSQGPDRQSYEQYF. As DNA, the CDR3 is TGTGCCAGCAGCCAAGGCCCGGACAGGCAATCCTACGAGCAGTACTTC.

The genes are TRBV7-2 and TRBJ2-7; TRBD2 is a possible D gene (5 bases). CDR1 and CDR2 (germline): SGHTA, FQGNSA. The CDR3 sequence is 15 residues long. With 0 bases removed from V and 6 bases from J, the gap between germline ends came to 15 bases. The CDR3 reads CASSLAAGQSSEQYF. Here the CDR3 DNA reads TGTGCCAGCAGCTTAGCGGCGGGCCAGTCGTCCGAGCAGTACTTC.

In its sample, this clone was seen a few times. The rearrangement links TRBV14 to TRBJ2-3; D is possibly TRBD1 (5 bases). V was pared by 2 bases and J by 2 bases, with 8 bases between. The CDR3 length is 14 residues. CDR1 and CDR2 from the germline V gene are SGHDN and FVKESK. The CDR3 bases are TGTGCCAGCAGCCAAACACAGGTCACAGATACGCAGTATTTT. Protein: CASSQTQVTDTQYF.

The sample holds a few counts of this clone. The chain couples TRBV5-4 to TRBJ2-1; D gene uncertain. Trimming cost V 3 bases and J 9 bases, with 16 bases left between them. Germline V gene data show CDR1 as SGHNT and CDR2 as YYREEE (reference sequence). The CDR3 runs 14 residues. The CDR3 region is CASSSQDWPPEQFF. CDR3 sequence (DNA): TGTGCCAGCAGCTCCCAAGACTGGCCTCCTGAGCAGTTCTTC.

This chain joins TRBV13 and TRBJ1-1; a possible D gene is TRBD1 (5 bases). The CDR3 loop spans 15 amino acids. Germline loops: CDR1 PRHDT, CDR2 FYEKMQ (reference sequence). The germline V and J ends were trimmed by 1 base and 4 bases, with 13 bases remaining between them. The CDR3 protein is CASSLVGDGGTEAFF. CDR3 coding DNA: TGTGCCAGCAGCTTAGTTGGCGACGGGGGCACTGAAGCTTTCTTT.

This clone was recorded a few times. The rearrangement uses TRBV4-3 and TRBJ1-4; 8 bases map to TRBD1. V lost 5 bases to trimming and J lost 0 bases; unmatched junction nucleotides: 5. Germline values: CDR1 LGHNA, CDR2 YSLEER. The CDR3 is made up of 16 amino acids. The CDR3 loop reads CASSKSTGATNEKLFF. CDR3 nucleotides: TGCGCCAGCAGCAAGTCGACAGGGGCAACTAATGAAAAACTGTTTTTT.

This clone was counted only a few times. V and J are TRBV11-3 and TRBJ1-2, with TRBD1 identical over 8 bases. The V segment lost 5 bases and the J segment 3 bases; nucleotides outside the gene matches: 5. CDR1 is SGHNT and CDR2 is YENEEA in the germline V gene. The CDR3 is made up of 14 amino acids. Here the CDR3 reads CASSDRDRYYGYTF. The CDR3 DNA reads as TGTGCCAGCAGCGACCGGGACAGGTACTATGGCTACACCTTC.

A few counts support this clone. V usage is TRBV18 and J usage is TRBJ1-2, with D maybe TRBD1 (5 bases). Per the germline V gene, CDR1 is KGHSH and CDR2 is LQKENI. The CDR3 has 16 amino acids. Trimming removed 2 bases at V and 8 bases at J, with 21 bases between. DNA for the CDR3: TGTGCCAGCTCACCAGGAGGGGATCGAGTGGCGGGGGGCTACACCTTC. This sequence encodes CASSPGGDRVAGGYTF.

With regard to this clone: The same CDR3 can be traced to other DNA sequences in this sample. The chain couples TRBV7-2 to TRBJ2-3; D perhaps matches TRBD2 (6 bases). Trimming left V 3 bases short and J 3 bases short, with 10 bases between. Germline-derived CDR1 and CDR2 are SGHTA and FQGNSA. The CDR3 is made up of 14 amino acids. CDR3 nucleotide sequence: TGTGCCAGCAGCTTCGGGAGTTCGACAGATACGCAGTATTTT. Translation gives CASSFGSSTDTQYF.

This clone was picked up a small number of times. The V gene is TRBV28, the J gene TRBJ1-2; D is undetermined. In germline, CDR1 is MDHEN, CDR2 SYDVKM. Trimming left V 2 bases short and J 4 bases short, with 11 bases between. This CDR3 has 14 residues. This CDR3 is CASSLGRQVYGYTF. CDR3 coding DNA: TGTGCCAGCAGTTTAGGGCGTCAAGTCTATGGCTACACCTTC.

The V call is TRBV28, the J call TRBJ2-2, with D possibly matching TRBD1 (6 bases). Per germline, CDR1 MDHEN and CDR2 SYDVKM. V was pared by 4 bases and J by 5 bases, with 14 bases between. The CDR3 totals 15 residues. CDR3 sequence (DNA): TGTGCCAGCAGTTCACCCGGGACACCAACCGGGGAGCTGTTTTTT. Its protein is CASSSPGTPTGELFF.

Of note for this clone: Sequence at one end of the junction differs from germline and may be a read error. The chain is built from TRBV4-3 and TRBJ2-1, with 8 bases lining up with TRBD2. The germline V gene encodes CDR1 LGHNA and CDR2 YSLEER. The CDR3 is 12 amino acids. The CDR3: CASSQEGTSLIF. In DNA, the CDR3 is TGCGCCAGCAGCCAAGAGGGGACTAGTCTGATCTTC.

The rearrangement uses TRBV6-5 and TRBJ2-7; 7 nucleotides agree with TRBD1. J gave up 1 base and V 0 bases, and 3 bases lay outside the gene matches. Germline CDR1 MNHEY, CDR2 SVGAGI. This CDR3 has 15 amino acids. The chain's CDR3 is CASSYSGTESYEQYF. The DNA for the CDR3 is TGTGCCAGCAGTTACTCGGGGACAGAGTCCTACGAGCAGTACTTC.

This clone was seen only a few times. The V call is TRBV29-1, the J call TRBJ1-5, with unresolved D. Germline V lookup: CDR1 SQVTM, CDR2 ANQGSEA. V shed 3 bases and J shed 5 bases, with 11 bases lying between them. The CDR3 contains 13 residues. The CDR3 DNA is TGCAGCGTTGAGGAGCACGTGGATCAGCCCCAGCATTTT. Translation gives CSVEEHVDQPQHF. Together with reference TRBV29-1 and TRBJ1-5, the CDR3 gives the full variable domain: SAVISQKPSRDICQRGTSLTIQCQVDSQVTMMFWYRQQPGQSLTLIATANQGSEATYESGFVIDKFPISRPNLTFSTLTVSNMSPEDSSIYLCSVEEHVDQPQHFGDGTRLSIL.

V gene TRBV2 combines with J gene TRBJ2-3; TRBD2 matches 11 bases. The CDR3 runs 15 residues. Germline-derived CDR1 and CDR2 are SNHLY and FYNNEI. V shed 6 bases and J 3 bases; nucleotides not matched to a gene: 5. CDR3 bases: TGTGCCAGCAGACTACTAGCGGGAGTGACAGATACGCAGTATTTT. It is translated as CASRLLAGVTDTQYF.

The chain carries TRBV23-1 and TRBJ1-6; 8 positions match TRBD1. TRBV23-1 counts as an open reading frame of uncertain function. The CDR3 contains 17 residues. Unmatched junction bases numbered 6, after V lost 0 bases and J lost 5 bases. Written as DNA, the CDR3 is TGCGCCAGCAGTCAATCCCTGGACAGGGATCATAATTCACCCCTCCACTTT. It translates to CASSQSLDRDHNSPLHF.

This clone appeared a few times. The chain couples TRBV5-1 to TRBJ2-3, with no clear D. Germline V lookup: CDR1 SGHRS, CDR2 YFSETQ. V lost 3 bases and J 1 base, leaving 6 bases between the germline ends. This CDR3 contains 13 residues. This CDR3 is CASSSLRTDTQYF. CDR3 nucleotides: TGCGCCAGCAGCTCTCTACGCACAGATACGCAGTATTTT.

Comment on this clone: Other DNA sequences in the same sample also yield this CDR3. DNA for the CDR3: TGTGCCAGCAGTGTGGCGGGCGGCTACGAGCAGTACTTC. It yields the protein CASSVAGGYEQYF. The chain employs TRBV25-1 and TRBJ2-7; possible D gene TRBD2, 5 bases. Trimming stripped 4 bases from V and 3 bases from J, with 10 bases between. The CDR3 is 13 amino acids. Germline CDR1 and CDR2: MGHDK and SYGVNS.

The DNA for the CDR3 is TGTGCCAGCAGCTTAGTCAGCCCAGGCCCAGATACGCAGTATTTT. It yields the protein CASSLVSPGPDTQYF. The chain is built from TRBV7-2 and TRBJ2-3; D not certain. Trimming removed 1 base from V and 4 bases from J, with 12 bases in between. This CDR3 has 15 amino acids. The germline V gene encodes CDR1 SGHTA and CDR2 FQGNSA. The whole variable domain, filled in from reference TRBV7-2 and TRBJ2-3, reads GAGVSQSPSNKVTEKGKDVELRCDPISGHTALYWYRQSLGQGLEFLIYFQGNSAPDKSGLPSDRFSAERTGGSVSTLTIQRTQQEDSAVYLCASSLVSPGPDTQYFGPGTRLTVL.

In its sample, this clone was seen a few times. This sequence joins TRBV2 and TRBJ2-1, with D perhaps matching TRBD1 (5 bases). CDR1 is SNHLY, CDR2 FYNNEI, per germline. The V end was cut by 0 bases, the J end by 9 bases, with 9 bases between. The CDR3 is 13 amino acids. The CDR3 sequence is CASSEAAGFEQFF. The DNA for the CDR3 is TGTGCCAGCAGTGAAGCAGCAGGGTTTGAGCAGTTCTTC.

In this sample, this clone turned up a few times. The V and J genes are TRBV7-2 and TRBJ2-5; TRBD2 might be the D (5 bases). There are 14 residues in the CDR3. Germline CDR1 reads SGHTA; CDR2 reads FQGNSA. Deletions cut 3 bases from V and 6 bases from J, with 14 bases between. In nucleotides, the CDR3 is TGTGCCAGCAGCTTTCGAGGGATGGGGAAGACCCAGTACTTC. It encodes CASSFRGMGKTQYF.

A few counts support this clone. V usage is TRBV6-6 and J usage is TRBJ1-6, with TRBD1 as a possible D gene (6 bases). CDR1 and CDR2 from the germline V gene are MNHNY and SVGAGI (reference sequence). The V gene lost 4 bases and the J gene lost 7 bases, with 17 bases spanning the gap. The CDR3 sequence is 16 residues long. CDR3 sequence reads: CASSWGGAGENSPLHF. The CDR3 nucleotides read TGTGCCAGCAGTTGGGGGGGGGCAGGGGAGAATTCACCCCTCCACTTT.